The rows below give T cell receptor beta chains drawn from one sample of a study of T-cell reconstitution after alpha-beta-depleted transplantation in children. One entry per CDR3 protein results from TCRdb running MiXCR on the PCR reads. The sample carries about 230,000 distinct CDR3 sequences, about 8.8% recorded once. The input for sequencing was PBMCs from the stem cell graft donor, taken from the stem cell graft. These receptors were obtained from a human donor who donated a stem cell graft to a child with SCID. CDR3s include the opening cysteine and the closing phenylalanine or tryptophan. D genes are given only for firm matches. Clone size, where shown, is once, few, many, or a class for clones that have expanded.

.	TRBV14	few	TRBJ1-1	CASSRLGDTEAFF	TGTGCCAGCAGCCGGCTTGGGGACACTGAAGCTTTCTTT
.	TRBV11-2	many	TRBJ2-5	CASSLAVSTYQETQYF	TGTGCCAGCAGCTTAGCGGTCAGTACGTACCAAGAGACCCAGTACTTC
TRBD1	TRBV5-1	many	TRBJ2-7	CASSSRTGGADEQYF	TGCGCCAGCAGCTCTCGGACAGGGGGAGCGGACGAGCAGTACTTC
.	TRBV12-3/TRBV12-4	many	TRBJ1-1	CASSPTGNRERREAFF	TGTGCCAGCAGCCCCACGGGGAACCGTGAAAGACGTGAAGCTTTCTTT
TRBD1	TRBV28	many	TRBJ2-4	CASSRPGQGNIQYF	TGTGCCAGCAGTCGCCCGGGACAGGGAAACATTCAGTACTTC
.	TRBV5-1	many	TRBJ1-6	CASSLRGWESSYNSPLHF	TGCGCCAGCAGCTTACGTGGTTGGGAGAGCTCCTATAATTCACCCCTCCACTTT
TRBD2	TRBV19	many	TRBJ2-1	CASSIRAGGLGNEQFF	TGTGCCAGTAGTATTAGAGCGGGGGGGCTCGGCAATGAGCAGTTCTTC
.	TRBV27	few	TRBJ1-1	CASSPYGVTEAFF	TGTGCCAGCAGCCCGTATGGGGTCACTGAAGCTTTCTTT
.	TRBV5-1	many	TRBJ1-5	CASSLTTGKSPQHF	TGCGCCAGCAGCCTCACGACGGGCAAGTCGCCCCAGCATTTT
.	TRBV12-3/TRBV12-4	many	TRBJ2-5	CASSLANGAAQYF	TGTGCCAGCAGTTTAGCGAACGGGGCGGCCCAGTACTTC
.	TRBV6-1	many	TRBJ1-5	CASGTYRGYSNQPQHF	TGTGCCAGTGGGACCTACCGGGGGTATAGCAATCAGCCCCAGCATTTT
.	TRBV5-1	many	TRBJ2-1	CASSLGLNEQFF	TGCGCCAGCAGCTTGGGGCTCAATGAGCAGTTCTTC
TRBD2	TRBV7-2	many	TRBJ2-3	CASSTGTSGGNTDTQYF	TGTGCCAGCAGCACTGGGACTAGCGGGGGGAACACAGATACGCAGTATTTT
.	TRBV20-1	many	TRBJ1-5	CSARVRDTDQPQHF	TGCAGTGCCCGAGTCCGGGACACCGATCAGCCCCAGCATTTT
.	TRBV12-3/TRBV12-4	many	TRBJ1-5	CASSLMSNQPQHF	TGTGCCAGCAGTTTAATGAGCAATCAGCCCCAGCATTTT
TRBD2	TRBV9	many	TRBJ2-1	CASSVVGSGDDEQFF	TGTGCCAGCAGCGTAGTTGGTAGCGGGGACGATGAGCAGTTCTTC
.	TRBV12-3/TRBV12-4	few	TRBJ1-2	CASTPLGQNLSWGAFEFF	TGTGCCAGCACCCCCCTAGGGCAGAACCTCTCCTGGGGGGCTTTTGAGTTCTTC
TRBD1	TRBV20-1	few	TRBJ1-5	CSALGQGDQPQHF	TGCAGTGCCCTAGGACAGGGGGATCAGCCCCAGCATTTT
TRBD1	TRBV12-3/TRBV12-4	many	TRBJ1-2	CASKTGSGYTF	TGTGCCAGCAAGACAGGGTCTGGCTACACCTTC
.	TRBV5-6	.	TRBJ1-6	CASSLWREHSPLHF	TGTGCCAGCAGCTTGTGGAGGGAGCATTCACCCCTCCACTTT
.	TRBV20-1	many	TRBJ1-2	CSARQNSGGYTF	TGCAGTGCTAGACAGAATAGTGGGGGCTACACCTTC
.	TRBV5-1	many	TRBJ2-5	CASSWDRGKTQYF	TGCGCCAGCAGCTGGGACCGCGGGAAAACCCAGTACTTC
.	TRBV5-1	few	TRBJ2-5	CASSTSLAVQETQYF	TGCGCCAGCAGCACTTCCTTGGCAGTACAAGAGACCCAGTACTTC
TRBD1	TRBV4-1	many	TRBJ1-1	CASSPILRGTGGGMNTEAFF	TGCGCCAGCAGCCCGATATTACGGGGGACAGGGGGAGGCATGAACACTGAAGCTTTCTTT
TRBD1	TRBV7-8	.	TRBJ1-1	CASSLTGNVAEAFF	TGTGCCAGCAGCCTGACAGGGAATGTGGCTGAAGCTTTCTTT
TRBD1	TRBV9	many	TRBJ2-2	CASSEDRGLTGELFF	TGTGCCAGCAGCGAGGACAGGGGGCTTACCGGGGAGCTGTTTTTT
TRBD1	TRBV4-2	many	TRBJ2-1	CASSPGGYQTGGDQQRRYNEQFF	TGTGCCAGCAGCCCCGGGGGCTATCAGACAGGGGGCGACCAACAAAGGCGCTACAATGAGCAGTTCTTC
.	TRBV6-5	many	TRBJ1-5	CASSYSWGAGNQPQHF	TGTGCCAGCAGTTACTCTTGGGGGGCCGGCAATCAGCCCCAGCATTTT
.	TRBV7-6	many	TRBJ2-5	CASSLEQGGVAETQYF	TGTGCCAGCAGCTTAGAGCAGGGGGGTGTAGCAGAGACCCAGTACTTC
.	TRBV6-4	many	TRBJ2-3	CASSDKPGGTDTQYF	TGTGCCAGCAGTGACAAGCCCGGGGGCACAGATACGCAGTATTTT
.	TRBV18	many	TRBJ1-1	CASSPPGVTANTEAFF	TGTGCCAGCTCACCACCCGGGGTTACGGCGAACACTGAAGCTTTCTTT
.	TRBV10-3	many	TRBJ1-2	CAISVVAGADGYTF	TGTGCCATCAGTGTTGTGGCAGGGGCTGATGGCTACACCTTC
.	TRBV7-2	.	TRBJ2-1	CASSQGRLPDGEQFF	TGTGCCAGCAGCCAGGGCAGGTTGCCTGATGGTGAGCAGTTCTTC
.	TRBV12-3/TRBV12-4	many	TRBJ2-3	CASSQQVERTDTQYF	TGTGCCAGCAGTCAACAGGTAGAACGGACAGATACGCAGTATTTT
.	TRBV7-9	many	TRBJ2-5	CASSLGTHQETQYF	TGTGCCAGCAGCTTGGGGACACACCAAGAGACCCAGTACTTC
.	TRBV28	.	TRBJ2-1	CASRGGGYNEQFF	TGTGCCTCTCGGGGTGGGGGATACAATGAGCAGTTCTTC
TRBD1	TRBV7-9	many	TRBJ1-4	CASSLALSQGREKLFF	TGTGCCAGCAGCTTAGCGCTGTCACAGGGGAGAGAAAAACTGTTTTTT
.	TRBV6-5	few	TRBJ1-2	CASSYSGDGYTF	TGTGCCAGCAGTTACTCGGGGGATGGCTACACCTTC
TRBD1	TRBV18	.	TRBJ2-1	CASSPPGQSYNEQFF	TGTGCCAGCTCACCTCCGGGACAGTCCTACAATGAGCAGTTCTTC
.	TRBV2	.	TRBJ1-2	CASSAQANYGYTF	TGTGCCAGCAGTGCACAGGCTAACTATGGCTACACCTTC
.	TRBV5-1	many	TRBJ2-3	CASSWIVDTDTQYF	TGCGCCAGCTCTTGGATCGTAGACACAGATACGCAGTATTTT
TRBD1	TRBV5-5	many	TRBJ1-5	CASSLDRGDQPQHF	TGTGCCAGCAGCTTAGACAGGGGCGATCAGCCCCAGCATTTT
TRBD1	TRBV20-1	many	TRBJ2-3	CSARGRSTDTQYF	TGCAGTGCAAGGGGGCGTAGCACAGATACGCAGTATTTT
.	TRBV6-5	many	TRBJ1-2	CASSYVTGSNYGYTF	TGTGCCAGCAGTTACGTTACAGGGTCAAACTATGGCTACACCTTC
TRBD1	TRBV9	many	TRBJ2-7	CASSGRTGSSGEQYF	TGTGCCAGCAGCGGACGGACAGGGAGTTCGGGGGAGCAGTACTTC
.	TRBV3-1	many	TRBJ2-3	CASSQGGNTQYF	TGTGCCAGCAGCCAAGGCGGTAATACGCAGTATTTT
.	TRBV14	many	TRBJ2-7	CASSHFLVAKQGTYEQYF	TGTGCCAGCAGCCATTTCCTGGTGGCCAAACAAGGAACCTACGAGCAGTACTTC
TRBD1	TRBV7-9	many	TRBJ1-1	CASSFERQGAGAFF	TGTGCCAGCAGCTTCGAGAGACAGGGGGCTGGAGCTTTCTTT
.	TRBV15	many	TRBJ2-7	CATSRDTGALSSYEQYF	TGTGCCACCAGCAGAGATACGGGGGCTCTTAGCTCCTACGAGCAGTACTTC